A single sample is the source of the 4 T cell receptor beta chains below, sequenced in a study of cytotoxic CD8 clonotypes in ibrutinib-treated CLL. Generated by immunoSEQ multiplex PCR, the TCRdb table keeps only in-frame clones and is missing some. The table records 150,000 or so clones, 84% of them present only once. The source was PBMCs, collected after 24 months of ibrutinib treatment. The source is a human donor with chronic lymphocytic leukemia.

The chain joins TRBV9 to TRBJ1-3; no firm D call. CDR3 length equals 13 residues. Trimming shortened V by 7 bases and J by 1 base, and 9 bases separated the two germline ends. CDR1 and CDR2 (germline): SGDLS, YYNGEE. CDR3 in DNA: TGTGCCAGCGGCAAAGGATCTGGAAACACCATATATTTT. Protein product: CASGKGSGNTIYF.

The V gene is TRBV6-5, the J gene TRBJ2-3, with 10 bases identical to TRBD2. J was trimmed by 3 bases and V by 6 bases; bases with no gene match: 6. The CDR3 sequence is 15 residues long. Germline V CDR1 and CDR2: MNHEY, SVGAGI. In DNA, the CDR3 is TGTGCCAGCAGCCAAACTAGCGGGGTTACAGATACGCAGTATTTT. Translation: CASSQTSGVTDTQYF.

The CDR3 DNA follows: TGTGCCAGCAGTTTAGGAATTAGAGGGGAGACCCAGTACTTC. Protein sequence: CASSLGIRGETQYF. This chain joins TRBV28 and TRBJ2-5, with a tentative D call TRBD2 (5 bases). With 2 bases removed from V and 5 bases from J, the gap between germline ends came to 12 bases. Germline CDR1 MDHEN, CDR2 SYDVKM. This CDR3 comprises 14 residues.

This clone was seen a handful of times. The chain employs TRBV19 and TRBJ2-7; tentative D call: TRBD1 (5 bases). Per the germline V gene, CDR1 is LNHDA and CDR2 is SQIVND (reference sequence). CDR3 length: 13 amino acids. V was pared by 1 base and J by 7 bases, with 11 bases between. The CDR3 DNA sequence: TGTGCCAGTAGTATAGGGTTCCAGGGAGAGCAGTACTTC. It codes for CASSIGFQGEQYF.